This T cell receptor (beta chain) was recorded in a study of blood T cell repertoires in COVID-19. Overall study: COVID-19 samples collected from the United States, Italy and Spain covered acute and convalescent phases. Sources were T cells, B-cell-depleted T cells, or PBMCs; the material itself was cDNA or gDNA.

Per the study methods: By means of reference gene primer amplification, nucleated cell counts were estimated. The table came from immunoSEQ multiplex PCR; TCRdb's copy has only in-frame clones and leaves some out. That table supplies the V and J calls and clone size; D and trimming were determined from the DNA. The top ten hold approximately 2.9% of the sample, which has 180,000 or so clones, more than 70% seen once. The CDR3 runs 14 residues. Trimming took 5 bases from V and 5 from J; bases not matched to a gene: 5. The germline V gene encodes CDR1 MNHEY and CDR2 SMNVEV (reference sequence). What was sequenced was peripheral blood. The chain has TRBV27 and TRBJ1-4, with TRBD1 matching over 7 bases. The sequence derives from a woman older than 75 with active or convalescent COVID-19. The CDR3 loop is CASSLTGINEKLFF. In DNA, the CDR3 is TGTGCCAGCAGTCTGACAGGGATAAATGAAAAACTGTTTTTT.